The subject of this entry is one T cell receptor beta chain. This clonotype appeared a few times. The target of this receptor is not known. Base qualities are not at hand, and no much larger clone is one base apart. The CDR3 numbers 11 residues from cysteine through phenylalanine. Left in the record is the CDR3 DNA by itself, 33 bases read in frame from the first base. Taken from the germline V gene, the CDR1 and CDR2 loops are ENHRY and SYGVKD. The junction shows trimming of 6 bases on V and 5 bases on J, plus 4 bases between the germline ends. These data are taken from a study of spatial heterogeneity in lung cancer (dated by TCRdb to about 2019). The study in broad terms: Donors were 65 to 85 patients with early-stage, untreated non-small cell lung cancer from the lung TRACERx cohort. Follow-up PBMC samples were sequenced whenever available, with the median time to follow-up being around 2 years after resection. Beta-chain transcripts were consistently detected in greater numbers than alpha-chain transcripts, which likely reflected higher beta-chain transcript abundance. In the raw uncorrected reads, each unique combination of TCR and UMI appeared more than ten times on average. TCR alpha and beta repertoires were quantitatively compared across multiple tumor regions, matched nontumor lung and blood in non-small cell lung cancer. Nonsynonymous mutation counts, determined by whole-exome sequencing of tumor tissue, were related to TCR repertoire features. Both alpha and beta chains were TCR-sequenced in samples taken at surgery, namely 220 tumor regions, approximately 63 matched nontumor lung samples and just over 55 PBMC samples. Study-wide conclusions, independent of this receptor: Additional single-cell paired TCR alpha and beta sequencing was considered necessary to confirm, at a functional level, the hypothesis that regional TCRs recognize regional mutations. Ubiquitous expanded tumor TCRs were detected in blood more often at tumor resection than at routine follow-up. Comparisons of baseline and follow-up blood repertoires included only about 15 patients.

The meaning of the sample's time point label: blood at routine non-recurrence follow-up after resection. Whole RNA extracted from tumor and nontumor lung tissue, or from cryopreserved PBMC samples, was used for TCR sequencing without cell sorting. Only patients for whom sufficient RNA was available from at least two tumor regions were selected for TCR sequencing. The receptor library was made with 5' RACE. Sequencing used a NextSeq 500. The TCR library protocol attached a unique molecular identifier to each TCR cDNA molecule to allow correction of PCR and sequencing errors. The paper's data handling went like this. Decombinator tools were used for TCR identification, UMI-based error correction and CDR3 extraction. Expanded TCRs were defined as those above a frequency of 2 per 1,000, corresponding to the top 1% of the tumor frequency distribution. Each repertoire was subsampled 100 times to 5,000 TCRs, after which Renyi diversity was computed with the R vegan package. To build CDR3 similarity networks, amino acid triplet string-kernel similarity was used, and CDR3s were connected when their pairwise similarity was above 0.82. TCRdb itself trimmed the public reads at Q25 with fastp, ran MiXCR and retained productive beta chains. Merged by CDR3 protein, the rows form single entries marked with the most common genes and DNA. TCRdb, not the authors, supplied the V and J calls. Recorded for this sample are more than 95,000 distinct CDR3 sequences; more than 10% of them occurred a single time. Of the sample, around 17% falls within the top ten clones.

Sequencing used PBMCs, obtained at follow-up. The sequence derives from a male donor with early-stage non-small cell lung cancer. The receptor chain draws on TRBV10-3 and TRBJ2-2; too little of a D gene remains to name it. At the DNA level, the sequence is TGTGCCATCAGGACGACCGGGGAGCTGTTTTTT. It encodes CAIRTTGELFF.